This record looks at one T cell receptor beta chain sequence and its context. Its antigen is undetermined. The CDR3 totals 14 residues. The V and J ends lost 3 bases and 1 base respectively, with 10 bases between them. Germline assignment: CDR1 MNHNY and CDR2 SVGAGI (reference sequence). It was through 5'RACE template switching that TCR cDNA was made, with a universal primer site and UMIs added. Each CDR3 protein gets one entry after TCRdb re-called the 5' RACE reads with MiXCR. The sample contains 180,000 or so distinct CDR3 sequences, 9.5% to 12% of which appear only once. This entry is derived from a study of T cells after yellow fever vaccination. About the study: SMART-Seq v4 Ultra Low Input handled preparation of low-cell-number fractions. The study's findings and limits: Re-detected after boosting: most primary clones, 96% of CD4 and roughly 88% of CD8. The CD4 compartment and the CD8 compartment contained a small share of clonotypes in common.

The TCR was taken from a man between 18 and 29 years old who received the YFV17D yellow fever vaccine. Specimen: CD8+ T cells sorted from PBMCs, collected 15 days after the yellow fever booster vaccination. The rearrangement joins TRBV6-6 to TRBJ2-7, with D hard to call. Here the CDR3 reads CASSYPSPSYEQYF. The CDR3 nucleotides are TGTGCCAGCAGTTATCCCTCCCCGTCCTACGAGCAGTACTTC.